This TCR beta chain came from a study of blood T cell repertoires in COVID-19. The CDR3 extends over 15 amino acids. Germline values: CDR1 SGHRS, CDR2 YFSETQ. V lost 4 bases and J 5 bases, leaving 17 bases between the germline ends. Produced via immunoSEQ multiplex PCR; TCRdb's table is partial and in-frame only. The sample consists of roughly 100,000 clones, around 92% of them appearing once. This receptor was obtained from a man in his fifties with active COVID-19. The sequencing input was peripheral blood. V gene TRBV5-1 combines with J gene TRBJ2-3, with D perhaps TRBD2 (6 bases). The DNA for the CDR3 is TGCGCCAGCAGCCCAAGACTAGAGGGAGGAGATACGCAGTATTTT. Translated, it gives CASSPRLEGGDTQYF. Variable domain in full (rest from reference TRBV5-1 and TRBJ2-3): KAGVTQTPRYLIKTRGQQVTLSCSPISGHRSVSWYQQTPGQGLQFLFEYFSETQRNKGNFPGRFSGRQFSNSRSEMNVSTLELGDSALYLCASSPRLEGGDTQYFGPGTRLTVL.